Reported below is one TCR beta chain. Its target is not known. The data belong to a study of cytomegalovirus exposure and HLA in healthy donors. The V gene's germline CDR1 is ENHRY and CDR2 SYGVKD. The ends lost 6 bases at V and 4 bases at J; junction bases unmatched: 14. This CDR3 has 18 amino acids. Whole-study results and caveats: Specific recognition of CMV antigens was confirmed in vitro for a few chains (all CMV-associated). Accurate prediction of most subjects' HLA-A and HLA-B alleles from TCR beta sequences was reported. Presence/absence analyses took donor sequencing depth as roughly uniform.

In the PCR, 60 Vbeta and 13 Jbeta primers were used. Some clones are missing from TCRdb's copy, which holds only in-frame ones; the method was immunoSEQ multiplex PCR. The sample holds about 120,000 clones, 81% seen once. The material sequenced was PBMCs. The gene calls are TRBV10-3 and TRBJ2-5, with TRBD2 matching over 13 bases. The clonotype originates from a man between 18 and 29 years old in good health and CMV-seropositive. CDR3 coding DNA: TGTGCCATCAGAAACCGGACTAGCGGGGGACTAACACGAGAGACCCAGTACTTC. Its protein product is CAIRNRTSGGLTRETQYF.